The 2 T cell receptor beta chains below were found in one sample sequenced in a study of cytomegalovirus exposure and HLA in healthy donors. Primers included in the PCR were 60 Vbeta and 13 Jbeta primers. Libraries were prepared by immunoSEQ multiplex PCR; TCRdb keeps only in-frame clonotypes and omits some of them. Among about 150,000 clones, about 82% were seen once, and the ten largest hold more than 3%. Sample: PBMCs. The receptor set was obtained from a male donor in good health and CMV-seronegative.

The V and J genes are TRBV7-3 and TRBJ1-1, with 9 bases matching TRBD1. Germline assignment: CDR1 SGHTA and CDR2 FQGTGA. Trimming removed 5 bases from V and 1 base from J; junction bases left unmatched: 8. The CDR3 runs 16 residues. CDR3: CASSQSRQGGNTEAFF. The CDR3 nucleotides read TGTGCCAGCAGCCAGTCTAGACAGGGGGGGAACACTGAAGCTTTCTTT. Filled out from reference TRBV7-3 and TRBJ1-1, the complete variable domain reads GAGVSQTPSNKVTEKGKYVELRCDPISGHTALYWYRQSLGQGPEFLIYFQGTGAADDSGLPNDRFFAVRPEGSVSTLKIQRTERGDSAVYLCASSQSRQGGNTEAFFGQGTRLTVV.

The V call is TRBV28, the J call TRBJ2-4, with 8 bases matching TRBD1. This CDR3 has 16 residues. CDR1 and CDR2 from the germline V gene are MDHEN and SYDVKM. V shed 1 base and J 6 bases; nucleotides not matched to a gene: 8. The chain's CDR3 is CASSLSSGGVGNIQYF. In nucleotides, the CDR3 is TGTGCCAGCAGTTTATCGTCAGGGGGCGTTGGAAACATTCAGTACTTC. Combining the CDR3 with reference TRBV28 and TRBJ2-4 gives the whole variable domain DVKVTQSSRYLVKRTGEKVFLECVQDMDHENMFWYRQDPGLGLRLIYFSYDVKMKEKGDIPEGYSVSREKKERFSLILESASTNQTSMYLCASSLSSGGVGNIQYFGAGTRLSVL.